This entry features one T cell receptor beta chain sequence. Generated by immunoSEQ multiplex PCR, the TCRdb table keeps only in-frame clones and is missing some. The sample includes some 30,000 clones, about four fifths of them seen just once. This sample is drawn from a study of early stage breast cancer tumors. The CDR3 loop spans 18 amino acids. Unmatched junction bases numbered 14, after V lost 6 bases and J lost 1 base. The germline gives CDR1 SEHNR, CDR2 FQNEAQ (reference sequence). The J gene is TRBJ2-3, the V gene TRBV7-9; 9 bases align to TRBD1. This TCR came from a person aged 45-60 years with breast cancer. The sequenced sample was blood. DNA for the CDR3: TGTGCCAGCAGGGGGGGGGACAGGGATCGGAGAGGCACAGATACGCAGTATTTT. This encodes CASRGGDRDRRGTDTQYF.